This entry features one TCR beta chain sequence. The antigen is undetermined. This record comes from a study of radiotherapy plus CTLA-4 blockade in lung cancer. General study points: Reports identified early blood T cell clone dynamics, with interferon-beta, as the best response predictor. Radiotherapy with ipilimumab was followed by blood expansion of tumor-derived clones.

Treatment of patients with chemo-refractory metastatic non-small-cell lung cancer consisted of focal radiation plus CTLA-4 blockade with ipilimumab. V lost 3 bases and J lost 0, with 12 bases in between. Germline V lookup: CDR1 LNHNV, CDR2 YYDKDF (reference sequence). The CDR3 sequence is 15 residues long. The assay was immunoSEQ multiplex PCR, and TCRdb's table has in-frame clones only and misses some. Of about 45,000 clones in the sample, 73% were seen once. Sequencing was performed on peripheral blood, taken from a patient treated with radiotherapy plus ipilimumab. The receptor was isolated from a human donor with non-small cell lung cancer who had a complete response to radiotherapy plus ipilimumab. The V gene is TRBV15, the J gene TRBJ2-7, with D possibly matching TRBD2 (6 bases). This CDR3 reads CATSSLGEVSYEQYF. The CDR3 DNA is TGTGCCACCAGCAGTTTGGGGGAGGTCTCCTACGAGCAGTACTTC.